This T cell receptor beta chain is drawn from a study of T-cell memory formation after mild COVID-19 (dated by TCRdb to the early 2020s). For the wider study: TCR sequence clusters from the two donors were largely donor specific. Longitudinal TCRalpha and TCRbeta repertoire sequencing tracked T-cell clones expanding and contracting after mild COVID-19 in a couple of donors. Two young, previously healthy adult volunteers, one female and one male, were included in the cohort.

This sample was sequenced with an Illumina NovaSeq 6000. TCRalpha and TCRbeta cDNA libraries were built by 5'RACE with constant-segment primers, adding sample barcodes and unique molecular identifiers. RNA was extracted from every sample with Trizol reagent. Library amplification was performed in two PCR steps, and a second sample barcode and Illumina TruSeq adapters were introduced in the second step. Sequencing of the libraries was done on an Illumina NovaSeq, producing 2 x 150 bp paired-end reads. Under the source paper's analysis protocol: The reads were demultiplexed and collapsed into UMI-guided consensus sequences using migec v1.2.7. Using mixcr v2.1.11, the UMI consensuses were aligned to TRA and TRB V and J templates and assembled into clonotypes. A clonotype was counted as expanded or contracted only when both edgeR and NoisET called the clonotype significant, with the noise models trained on biological replicates. edgeR calls used a false discovery rate-adjusted p below 0.01 and a log2 fold-change threshold of 1. As an exploratory analysis of dynamics, max-normalized trajectories of the 1000 most abundant clonotypes were examined by PCA with hierarchical clustering. Each responding clone was given a CD4 or CD8 phenotype based on the CD4+ and CD8+ repertoires, which had been sequenced separately. TCRdb reanalyzed the raw reads on its own, using fastp at Q25 for trimming and MiXCR for clone calling, and kept in-frame beta chains. Rows are unified per CDR3 protein, each entry keeping the most common DNA and genes. The V and J calls and clone size come from TCRdb's table, not from the authors' own analysis. Counted in this sample were over 300,000 distinct CDR3 sequences; 20% to 25% of them appeared once. Roughly 21% of the sample belongs to the ten largest clones.

Overall results and qualifications from the work: SARS-CoV-2 specificity was not confirmed for the second-wave clones peaking on day 37. The study covered only a couple of mild cases, and larger cohorts including severe cases with pre-infection samples were considered necessary. Contracting CD4+ clones were located mainly in the CM and EM memory subsets, whereas CD8+ clones were found to be enriched in EMRA. Some responding clones were detected in pre-infection memory, which suggested that pre-existing cross-reactive memory T cells had joined the SARS-CoV-2 response. From day 15 to 85, contracting clones showed balanced CD4/CD8 phenotypes, whereas a second wave of clones that expanded from day 15 to 37 leaned towards CD4+.

As to this clonotype: The target of this receptor is not known. The input lacks base qualities; no much larger clone sits a single base away.

Ficoll-Paque density gradient centrifugation was the method used to isolate PBMCs. V lost 2 bases and J lost 4 bases; the stretch between them is 14 bases long. Spanning cysteine to phenylalanine, the CDR3 consists of 15 amino acids. The retained sequence is limited to the CDR3, 45 bases, with the frame set at the first base. According to the germline V gene (reference sequence), CDR1 reads LGHDT and CDR2 reads YNNKEL. The clonotype comes from a young man who had mild COVID-19 (a few samples of this study predate the infection). The sample titles of this study are shuffled in the database, so cell type and time point are left out; the donor was told from shared clones. The rearrangement joined TRBV3-1 to TRBJ1-1; no confident D gene assignment can be made. What was sequenced was PBMCs or a T cell subset sorted from them (not recorded which). The CDR3 region reads CASSQYPGSSTEAFF. The base sequence is TGTGCCAGCAGCCAATATCCGGGGAGTTCCACTGAAGCTTTCTTT.